This T cell receptor (beta chain) was found in a study of early stage breast cancer tumors. Broader study findings: Tumors had approximately 2.4-fold higher T cell density than normal breast.

The data were produced by immunoSEQ multiplex PCR, yet TCRdb's version contains in-frame clones alone and is incomplete. Seen here are around 71,000 clones, approximately 79% observed once, and the top ten hold roughly 3.5%. The sample holds one count of this clone. The target antigen is unknown. The TCR comes from a person in their sixties or seventies with breast cancer. Material: blood.

The CDR3 region is CASSPGGGAGANVLTF. The CDR3 DNA reads TGTGCCAGCAGCCCCGGGGGGGGTGCTGGGGCCAACGTCCTGACTTTC. V is TRBV6-4 and J is TRBJ2-6, with TRBD2 matching 8 bases. V trimming: 6 bases; J trimming: 2 bases; junction bases outside the gene matches: 6. Per the germline V gene, CDR1 is MRHNA and CDR2 is SNTAGT. The CDR3 runs 16 residues.